Listed below are T cell receptor beta chains from one sample, sequenced in a study of early T cells in non-severe SARS-CoV-2 infection. TCRdb ran MiXCR on the 5' RACE reads and lists one entry per CDR3 protein. In the table there are about 64,000 distinct CDR3 sequences, approximately 10% of which are singletons. The specimen was whole blood, collected at baseline. The origin of the receptors is an adult who was a healthcare worker with PCR-confirmed SARS-CoV-2 infection or an uninfected control (not recorded which). Each CDR3 is given with its conserved first and last residue. A D gene is named only where the DNA matches it firmly. Clone size is stated in some rows and not others, as once, few, many or a class when expanded.

clone size,J gene,D gene,V gene,CDR3 DNA,CDR3 protein
few,TRBJ1-2,TRBD1,TRBV19,TGTGCCAGTACCTTGACAGGGCATGGCTACACCTTC,CASTLTGHGYTF
-,TRBJ2-3,-,TRBV6-2/TRBV6-3,TGTGCCAGCAGTTACTCGATCCGGGGGGCCCGCACAGATACGCAGTATTTT,CASSYSIRGARTDTQYF
few,TRBJ1-2,-,TRBV7-8,TGTGCCAGCAGCTTAAAGTCCCTGACCTATGGCTACACCTTC,CASSLKSLTYGYTF
-,TRBJ2-2,-,TRBV15,TGTGCCACCGGAGGGACAACCGTCGCGGGCACCGGGGAGCTGTTTTTT,CATGGTTVAGTGELFF
many,TRBJ2-3,-,TRBV7-2,TGTGCCAGCAGCTTAGGAAAGGGAACGCAGTATTTT,CASSLGKGTQYF
-,TRBJ2-3,TRBD2,TRBV6-6,TGTGCCAGCAGTCTTGGGACTAGCGGGGGCGGGGATACGCAGTATTTT,CASSLGTSGGGDTQYF
many,TRBJ2-7,TRBD2,TRBV6-1,TGTGCCACCTCCGGACCTGGGGGGGACTACGAGCAGTACTTC,CATSGPGGDYEQYF
-,TRBJ2-5,-,TRBV20-1,TGCAGTGCCAACCGCCAGTTAGGCAGAGAGACCCAGTACTTC,CSANRQLGRETQYF
-,TRBJ1-3,-,TRBV29-1,TGCAGCGTTCAAAGGGGGTCTGGAAACACCATATATTTT,CSVQRGSGNTIYF
-,TRBJ2-5,-,TRBV20-1,TGCAGTGCTGGGGACGGAACTCAAGAGACCCAGTACTTC,CSAGDGTQETQYF
-,TRBJ2-5,-,TRBV18,TGTGCCAGCTCAAACGGGCCCCTGGAGACCCAGTACTTC,CASSNGPLETQYF
-,TRBJ2-7,-,TRBV6-6,TGTGCCAGCAGAACCGACCTCGGGGGCCTCTACGAGCAGTACTTC,CASRTDLGGLYEQYF
many,TRBJ1-1,-,TRBV7-9,TGTGCCAGCAGCTTAGTACAGGTGAACACTGAAGCTTTCTTT,CASSLVQVNTEAFF
-,TRBJ1-1,-,TRBV6-1,TGTGCCAGCAGTGAGGGGGGTTTTCGAGCTTTCTTT,CASSEGGFRAFF
many,TRBJ1-1,-,TRBV5-5,TGTGCCAGCAGCGAGGGGTCCCGGAACACTGAAGCTTTCTTT,CASSEGSRNTEAFF
few,TRBJ1-2,-,TRBV10-3,TGTGCCATCAGTAACAGCGTCTTCTATGGCTACACCTTC,CAISNSVFYGYTF
few,TRBJ2-3,-,TRBV20-1,TGCAGTGCTCTCAGCGGGCCCACAGATACGCAGTATTTT,CSALSGPTDTQYF
few,TRBJ2-5,TRBD1,TRBV10-2,TGCGCCAGCAGCCAAAGACAGGGTTCGGGAGAGACCCAGTACTTC,CASSQRQGSGETQYF
-,TRBJ1-6,-,TRBV12-3/TRBV12-4,TGTGCCAGCAGTTCGGAGGGCCATAATTCACCCCTCCACTTT,CASSSEGHNSPLHF
-,TRBJ1-2,-,TRBV7-2,TGTGCCAGCAGCTTAGATGGGTTTGCCTATGGCTACACCTTC,CASSLDGFAYGYTF
-,TRBJ2-3,TRBD2,TRBV7-2,TGTGCCAGCAGCTTAGTCCCAGCGGGGGGGCCCACAGATACGCAGTATTTT,CASSLVPAGGPTDTQYF
-,TRBJ2-1,TRBD2,TRBV3-1,TGTGCCAGCAGCCAAGGTCGGGACTATTTTTCCTACAATGAGCAGTTCTTC,CASSQGRDYFSYNEQFF
few,TRBJ2-5,TRBD2,TRBV3-1,TGTGCCAGCAGCCAAGATATCGGGGGGTTGGTGGAGACCCAGTACTTC,CASSQDIGGLVETQYF